This T cell receptor (beta chain) was identified in a study of blood T cells in healthy people across ages. The germline gives CDR1 ENHRY, CDR2 SYGVKD. After removal of 0 bases from V and 8 bases from J, the junction contained 1 base not matched to a gene. There are 13 residues in the CDR3. Using a J-beta primer mix together with a sample-barcoded 5' primer, a second PCR was run for about 6 to 11 cycles. Using its own MiXCR run on the 5' RACE reads, TCRdb lists one record per CDR3 protein. The sample has around 690,000 distinct CDR3 sequences; 58% are singletons. The V and J genes are TRBV10-3 and TRBJ1-1, with 9 positions matching TRBD1. Sequencing used blood. The source is a man between 60 and 75 years old in good health. CDR3 sequence reads: CAISESGQGEAFF. As DNA, the CDR3 is TGTGCCATCAGTGAGTCGGGACAGGGAGAAGCTTTCTTT.